One sample yielded the 9 T cell receptor beta chains listed below, sequenced in a study of resident and recirculating memory T cells in vitiligo. Some clones are missing from TCRdb's copy, which holds only in-frame ones; the method was immunoSEQ multiplex PCR. This table has about 76,000 clones, roughly 94% appearing once. Sequenced material: blood. Source of these receptors: a male donor with vitiligo.

This clone was recorded a few times. The rearrangement joins TRBV9 to TRBJ2-7; 7 nucleotides align to TRBD1. Germline V gene lookup returns CDR1 SGDLS and CDR2 YYNGEE. This CDR3 region has 14 residues. V was clipped by 7 bases and J by 3 bases; unmatched bases: 10. This CDR3 is CASLRQGDRYEQYF. The CDR3 DNA is TGTGCCAGCCTCAGACAGGGTGATCGCTACGAGCAGTACTTC.

V gene TRBV7-6 combines with J gene TRBJ2-1; 7 nucleotides match TRBD2. V shed 4 bases and J 5 bases; nucleotides not matched to a gene: 14. This CDR3 is built from 17 residues. The germline CDR1 and CDR2 sequences are SGHVS and FNYEAQ. The CDR3 DNA reads TGTGCCAGCAGCTCCCCGACCGGGCGGGAGTGGGACAATGAGCAGTTCTTC. This encodes CASSSPTGREWDNEQFF.

The chain carries TRBV18 and TRBJ2-5; the D gene is possibly TRBD1 (7 bases). The CDR3 contains 17 residues. Trimming shortened V by 1 base and J by 4 bases, and 19 bases separated the two germline ends. The germline V gene encodes CDR1 KGHSH and CDR2 LQKENI. The CDR3 here is CASSPLGGQGGTETQYF. The CDR3 DNA reads TGTGCCAGCTCACCACTCGGAGGTCAGGGGGGCACAGAGACCCAGTACTTC.

The genes are TRBV28 and TRBJ1-4; D gene ambiguous. V lost 2 bases to trimming and J lost 3 bases, with 10 bases between them. CDR1 is MDHEN and CDR2 is SYDVKM in the germline V gene. CDR3 length: 15 amino acids. CDR3 in amino acids: CASSLGRIANEKLFF. The DNA of the CDR3 is TGTGCCAGCAGTTTAGGGAGAATAGCTAATGAAAAACTGTTTTTT.

The sample holds one count of this clone. The CDR3 nucleotides read TGTGCATGGGGGGGTAGCACAGATACGCAGTATTTT. It is translated as CAWGGSTDTQYF. The chain has TRBV6-5 and TRBJ2-3; 7 bases map to TRBD2. This CDR3 comprises 12 residues. Germline lookup yields CDR1 MNHEY and CDR2 SVGAGI.

V gene TRBV28 combines with J gene TRBJ2-7; 10 bases line up with TRBD2. V was clipped by 2 bases and J by 6 bases; unmatched bases: 16. Germline CDR1 is MDHEN and CDR2 is SYDVKM. The CDR3 totals 18 residues. CDR3 sequence: CASSLPPLASGRVGEQYF. The CDR3 nucleotides read TGTGCCAGCAGTTTACCCCCATTGGCTAGCGGGAGAGTAGGCGAGCAGTACTTC.

The CDR3 here is CASSNQGARLAGGNEQYF. CDR3 bases: TGTGCCAGCAGCAACCAGGGGGCCCGTCTAGCGGGAGGAAACGAGCAGTACTTC. J is TRBJ2-7 and V is TRBV11-3, with 11 bases fitting TRBD2. Germline V gene lookup returns CDR1 SGHNT and CDR2 YENEEA. This CDR3 is built from 18 residues. V shed 5 bases, J shed 5 bases, and the junction held 17 bases outside the gene matches.

The chain couples TRBV28 to TRBJ1-2, with 10 bases fitting TRBD1. V gave up 8 bases and J gave up 0 bases; unmatched junction bases: 6. The CDR3 contains 15 residues. Per germline, CDR1 MDHEN and CDR2 SYDVKM. This CDR3 reads CASRRQGAANYGYTF. The CDR3 coding sequence is TGTGCCAGCCGTAGACAGGGGGCCGCTAACTATGGCTACACCTTC.

The CDR3 spells CASSSYTEAFF. CDR3 nucleotides: TGTGCCAGCAGCTCCTACACTGAAGCTTTCTTT. The chain is built from TRBV7-2 and TRBJ1-1; D unresolved. V lost 4 bases to trimming and J lost 3 bases, with 3 bases between them. This CDR3 has 11 residues. Germline CDR1 reads SGHTA; CDR2 reads FQGNSA. The complete variable domain, with remaining parts taken from reference TRBV7-2 and TRBJ1-1, reads GAGVSQSPSNKVTEKGKDVELRCDPISGHTALYWYRQSLGQGLEFLIYFQGNSAPDKSGLPSDRFSAERTGGSVSTLTIQRTQQEDSAVYLCASSSYTEAFFGQGTRLTVV.